This T cell receptor (beta chain) appears in the sequencing data of a study of T cells after yellow fever vaccination. Study overall: Libraries from low-cell-number fractions were prepared with the SMART-Seq v4 Ultra Low Input RNA kit.

The V and J ends lost 0 bases and 1 base respectively, with 19 bases between them. The CDR3 extends over 19 amino acids. Universal primer sites and UMIs were introduced during 5'RACE template-switching synthesis of TCR cDNA. From the 5' RACE reads, TCRdb called clonotypes with MiXCR, one entry per CDR3 protein. The sample carries some 600,000 distinct CDR3 sequences, 17% recorded once. This clonotype was obtained from a man aged 18 to 30 who received the YFV17D yellow fever vaccine. The chain carries TRBV12-3 or TRBV12-4 and TRBJ2-1; no reliable D call. Here the sequenced sample was PBMCs, taken less than 6 days after the first yellow fever vaccination. The CDR3 here is CASSLALMIKSKSYNEQFF. The DNA of the CDR3 is TGTGCCAGCAGTTTAGCGCTAATGATTAAATCAAAGTCCTACAATGAGCAGTTCTTC.